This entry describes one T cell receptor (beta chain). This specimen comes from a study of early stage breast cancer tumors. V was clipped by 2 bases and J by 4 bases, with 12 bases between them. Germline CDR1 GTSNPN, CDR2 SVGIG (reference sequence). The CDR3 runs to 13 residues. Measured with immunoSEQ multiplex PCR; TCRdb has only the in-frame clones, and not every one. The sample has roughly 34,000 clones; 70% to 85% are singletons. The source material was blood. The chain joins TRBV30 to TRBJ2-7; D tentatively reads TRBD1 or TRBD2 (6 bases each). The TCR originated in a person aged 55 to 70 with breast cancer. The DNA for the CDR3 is TGTGCCTGGAGTCCCGGGGGCAGATACGAGCAGTACTTC. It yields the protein CAWSPGGRYEQYF.